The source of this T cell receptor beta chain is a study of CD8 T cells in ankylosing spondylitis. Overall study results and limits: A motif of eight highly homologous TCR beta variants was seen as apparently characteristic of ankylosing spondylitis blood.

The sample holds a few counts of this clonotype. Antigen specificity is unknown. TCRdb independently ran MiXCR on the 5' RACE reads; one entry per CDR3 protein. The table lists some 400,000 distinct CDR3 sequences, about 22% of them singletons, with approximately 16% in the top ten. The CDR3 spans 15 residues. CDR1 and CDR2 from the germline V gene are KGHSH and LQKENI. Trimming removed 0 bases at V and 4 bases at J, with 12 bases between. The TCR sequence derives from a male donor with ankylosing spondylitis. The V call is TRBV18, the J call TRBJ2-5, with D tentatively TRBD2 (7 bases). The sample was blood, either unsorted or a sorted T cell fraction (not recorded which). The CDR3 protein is CASSPPGGRIETQYF. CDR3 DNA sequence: TGTGCCAGCTCACCACCGGGGGGGCGCATAGAGACCCAGTACTTC.